This T cell receptor beta chain was captured by sequencing in a study of T-cell reconstitution after alpha-beta-depleted transplantation in children. The CDR3 is made up of 13 amino acids. V was clipped by 7 bases and J by 3 bases; unmatched bases: 3. Germline lookup yields CDR1 LNHDA and CDR2 SQIVND (reference sequence). Unique molecular identifiers were incorporated into the prepared TCRbeta library. TCRdb re-derived calls from the PCR reads in MiXCR, one entry per CDR3 protein. The profile shows some 500,000 distinct CDR3 sequences, roughly 33% of them singletons. Sequences were derived from PBMCs from the stem cell graft donor, sampled from the stem cell graft. The chain combines TRBV19 with TRBJ1-1, with TRBD1 matching 9 bases. The source is a human donor who donated a stem cell graft to a child with aplastic anemia. CDR3: CASIQGADTEAFF. The DNA for the CDR3 is TGTGCCAGTATACAGGGGGCCGACACTGAAGCTTTCTTT.